The 2 T cell receptor beta chains in this list originate from one sample, sequenced in a study of blood T cell repertoires in COVID-19. Sequenced by immunoSEQ multiplex PCR; TCRdb stores in-frame clones only, minus some. The repertoire holds around 40,000 clones, with 79% as singletons. Material for sequencing was peripheral blood. These TCRs come from a man aged 65 to 79 with acute or convalescent COVID-19.

The CDR3 reads CASGLVPGNTEAFF. The DNA for the CDR3 is TGTGCTAGTGGTTTGGTACCAGGGAACACTGAAGCTTTCTTT. This chain uses TRBV12-5 with TRBJ1-1; D is unclear. This CDR3 is built from 14 residues. V shed 0 bases and J shed 1 base, with 6 bases lying between them. From germline, CDR1 is LGHNT and CDR2 FRNRAP.

This chain uses TRBV7-3 with TRBJ2-7; 9 positions agree with TRBD1. Germline CDR1 SGHTA, CDR2 FQGTGA. The CDR3 spans 13 residues. J lost 6 bases, V lost 5 bases, and 5 bases had no gene match. The CDR3 spells CASSPTGGLEQYF. CDR3 in DNA: TGTGCCAGCAGCCCTACAGGGGGCCTCGAGCAGTACTTC.